The 14 T cell receptor beta chains in this list originate from one sample, sequenced in a study of T cell changes during pregnancy in multiple sclerosis. Sequencing used immunoSEQ multiplex PCR; TCRdb keeps in-frame clones, though not all of them. The sample records over 20,000 clones, 80% to 90% being singletons. Sequenced material: CD8+ T cells from peripheral blood mononuclear cells, taken in the second trimester of pregnancy. The receptors were gathered from a female donor in good health, enrolled as a control in a pregnancy study.

The chain carries TRBV30 and TRBJ2-5; D not resolved. This CDR3 is 14 amino acids long. Germline V gene data show CDR1 as GTSNPN and CDR2 as SVGIG (reference sequence). V lost 0 bases to trimming and J lost 2 bases, with 10 bases between them. CDR3: CAWSVLGLQETQYF. In DNA, the CDR3 is TGTGCCTGGAGTGTACTTGGGCTTCAAGAGACCCAGTACTTC. Combining the CDR3 with reference TRBV30 and TRBJ2-5 gives the whole variable domain SQTIHQWPATLVQPVGSPLSLECTVEGTSNPNLYWYRQAAGRGLQLLFYSVGIGQISSEVPQNLSASRPQDRQFILSSKKLLLSDSGFYLCAWSVLGLQETQYFGPGTRLLVL.

The V gene is TRBV7-6, the J gene TRBJ2-1; 13 bases are shared with TRBD2. With V trimmed by 2 bases and J by 12 bases, 7 bases remained unmatched. Per the germline V gene, CDR1 is SGHVS and CDR2 is FNYEAQ. This CDR3 has 15 residues. The DNA of the CDR3 is TGTGCCAGCAGCTTAACACTAGCGGGGGGGCGGGGGCAGTTCTTC. Protein product: CASSLTLAGGRGQFF.

J is TRBJ1-5 and V is TRBV27; 12 bases are a match to TRBD1. CDR1 is MNHEY, CDR2 SMNVEV, per germline (reference sequence). The V and J ends lost 5 bases and 5 bases, in that order; junction bases with no gene match: 4. This CDR3 comprises 15 residues. CDR3 nucleotide sequence: TGTGCCAGCAGTCCGGGACAGGGGGCGTATCAGCCCCAGCATTTT. Its translation: CASSPGQGAYQPQHF.

The chain carries TRBV12-2 and TRBJ1-5; the D call in the table, TRBD1, was not verified against the DNA. TRBV12-2 is a listed pseudogene. The length of the CDR3 is 17 residues. DNA for the CDR3: TGTGCAAGTCGCAACCCCGACAGGGGACCCTCCAATCAGCCCCAGCATTTT. This gives the protein CASRNPDRGPSNQPQHF.

This clone was found once. This chain links TRBV25-1 with TRBJ2-3, with TRBD1 as a possible D gene (6 bases). The germline CDR1 and CDR2 sequences are MGHDK and SYGVNS. CDR3 length: 14 amino acids. Trimming took 4 bases from V and 3 from J, leaving 11 bases between them. The DNA for the CDR3 is TGTGCCAGCAGTGGACAGGCGACGACAGATACGCAGTATTTT. Residues: CASSGQATTDTQYF.

V and J are TRBV6-5 and TRBJ2-7, with TRBD1 identical over 8 bases. J gave up 4 bases and V 7 bases, and 12 bases lay outside the gene matches. CDR1 is MNHEY and CDR2 is SVGAGI in the germline V gene. The CDR3 contains 15 residues. As DNA, the CDR3 is TGTGCCAGCACCTCCAGACAGGGGAAAAGGTACGAGCAGTACTTC. Protein sequence: CASTSRQGKRYEQYF.

The chain is built from TRBV4-3 and TRBJ2-2; TRBD2 agrees at 9 bases. The CDR3 is made up of 17 amino acids. From germline, CDR1 is LGHNA and CDR2 YSLEER. The trim removed 2 bases at V and 3 bases at J, leaving 7 bases unmatched. CDR3 region: CASSQPMAGGYTGELFF. CDR3 bases: TGCGCCAGCAGCCAACCTATGGCGGGAGGGTACACCGGGGAGCTGTTTTTT.

V and J are TRBV14 and TRBJ2-1; the match to TRBD2 covers 12 bases. The CDR3 consists of 18 residues. After removal of 5 bases from V and 2 bases from J, the junction contained 10 bases not matched to a gene. The germline CDR1 and CDR2 sequences are SGHDN and FVKESK. The DNA for the CDR3 is TGTGCCAGCAGCACAGGGACTAGCGGGCTCCCCCCCTACAATGAGCAGTTCTTC. Translated, it gives CASSTGTSGLPPYNEQFF.

This chain connects TRBV5-8 to TRBJ1-2, with a possible D match to TRBD1 (5 bases). Trimming pared 2 bases from V and 6 bases from J, leaving 17 bases between. The CDR3 has 15 amino acids. The germline CDR1 and CDR2 sequences are SGHTS and YDEGEE. The DNA of the CDR3 is TGTGCCAGCAGCTTTAAATGGGGCGCAAACGATGGCTACACCTTC. Translation: CASSFKWGANDGYTF. The whole variable domain, remainder taken from reference TRBV5-8 and TRBJ1-2, is EAGVTQSPTHLIKTRGQQATLRCSPISGHTSVYWYQQALGLGLQFLLWYDEGEERNRGNFPPRFSGRQFPNYSSELNVNALELEDSALYLCASSFKWGANDGYTFGSGTRLTVV.

V and J are TRBV9 and TRBJ1-1; D is unresolved. Trimming took off 0 bases at V and 8 bases at J, with 14 bases between the two ends. The CDR3 has 14 amino acids. Germline V gene data show CDR1 as SGDLS and CDR2 as YYNGEE. CDR3 bases: TGTGCCAGCAGCGTAGGGGGTCGCGGGCCGGAAGCTTTCTTT. This gives the protein CASSVGGRGPEAFF.

This chain joins TRBV4-3 and TRBJ2-6; D unresolved. The CDR3 consists of 17 residues. Germline loops: CDR1 LGHNA, CDR2 YSLEER. Trimming stripped 0 bases from V and 1 base from J, with 10 bases between. The CDR3 DNA sequence: TGCGCCAGCAGCCAAGATAAATCCTTTTCTGGGGCCAACGTCCTGACTTTC. It yields the protein CASSQDKSFSGANVLTF.

This clone was detected only once. The chain employs TRBV28 and TRBJ1-1, with D uncertain. Trimming took 8 bases from V and 1 from J, leaving 14 bases between them. The germline CDR1 and CDR2 sequences are MDHEN and SYDVKM. The CDR3 loop spans 14 amino acids. CDR3 sequence reads: CASALIKTNTEAFF. CDR3 in DNA: TGTGCCAGCGCTCTAATCAAAACGAACACTGAAGCTTTCTTT.

This chain connects TRBV15 to TRBJ2-4; weak D call: TRBD1 (6 bases). The CDR3 totals 14 residues. The germline V and J ends were trimmed by 5 bases and 0 bases, with 8 bases remaining between them. Germline V CDR1 and CDR2: LNHNV, YYDKDF (reference sequence). The CDR3 loop reads CATSGQKAKNIQYF. The CDR3 DNA follows: TGTGCCACCAGCGGACAGAAAGCCAAAAACATTCAGTACTTC.

The J gene is TRBJ1-5, the V gene TRBV28, with unresolved D. This CDR3 is 14 amino acids long. Trimming took off 3 bases at V and 7 bases at J, with 13 bases between the two ends. Germline CDR1 is MDHEN and CDR2 is SYDVKM. The CDR3 protein is CASSFSAELQPQHF. The CDR3 DNA is TGTGCCAGCAGTTTCTCCGCCGAACTACAGCCCCAGCATTTT.